This T cell receptor (beta chain) appears in the sequencing data of a study of brain T cells in children with intractable seizures. Time point given: blood from clinic visit 5 months post-surgery; TSC patient then seizure free. Profiled with immunoSEQ multiplex PCR; TCRdb holds only in-frame clones, not every one. The sample has about 340,000 clones, more than 85% seen once. The germline V and J ends were trimmed by 0 bases and 4 bases, with 13 bases remaining between them. The CDR3 contains 16 residues. In germline, CDR1 is LGHNA, CDR2 YNFKEQ. The receptor's source is a boy younger than two with tuberous sclerosis and intractable seizures. The V gene is TRBV4-2, the J gene TRBJ1-3; D remains ambiguous. Source: peripheral blood, taken less than 6 months after surgery. The CDR3 here is CASSQDRKGGGNTIYF. The CDR3 nucleotides are TGTGCCAGCAGCCAAGATCGAAAGGGAGGAGGAAACACCATATATTTT.